This T cell receptor (beta chain) emerged from a study of blood T cell repertoires in COVID-19. Study context: Collection of acute and convalescent COVID-19 samples took place in the United States, Italy and Spain. PBMCs, B-cell-depleted T cells, or T cells provided the cDNA or gDNA that made up the material.

The authors' processing: Estimates of nucleated cell counts were drawn from the amplification of reference gene primers. Generated by immunoSEQ multiplex PCR, the TCRdb table keeps only in-frame clones and is missing some. V and J calls and clone size come straight from that table; D and trimming were deduced from the DNA. Altogether 150,000 to 200,000 clones are present, about 90% being singletons, with the ten largest covering less than 25%. The V gene lost 8 bases and the J gene lost 4 bases, with 12 bases spanning the gap. The CDR3 sequence is 13 residues long. Germline lookup yields CDR1 LGHDT and CDR2 YNNKEL (reference sequence).

The sequence derives from a man in his 70s with active or convalescent COVID-19. Sequenced input: peripheral blood. J is TRBJ1-3 and V is TRBV3-1 (or the pseudogene TRBV3-2); the D is unclear. The CDR3 sequence is CASLARGGNTIYF. CDR3 DNA: TGTGCCAGCCTAGCCCGGGGAGGAAACACCATATATTTT.